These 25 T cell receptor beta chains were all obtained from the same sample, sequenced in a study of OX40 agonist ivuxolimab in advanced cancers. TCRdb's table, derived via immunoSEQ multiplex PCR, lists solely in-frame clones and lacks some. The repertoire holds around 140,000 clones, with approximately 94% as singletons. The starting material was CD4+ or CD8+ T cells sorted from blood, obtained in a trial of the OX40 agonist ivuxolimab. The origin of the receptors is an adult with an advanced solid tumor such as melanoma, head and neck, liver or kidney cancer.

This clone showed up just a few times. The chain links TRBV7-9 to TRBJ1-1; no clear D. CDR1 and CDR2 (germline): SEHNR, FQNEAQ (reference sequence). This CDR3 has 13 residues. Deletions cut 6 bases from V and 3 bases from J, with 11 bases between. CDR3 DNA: TGTGCCAGCAGTCTTGACGGCTACACTGAAGCTTTCTTT. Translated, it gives CASSLDGYTEAFF. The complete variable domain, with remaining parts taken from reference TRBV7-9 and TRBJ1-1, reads DTGVSQNPRHKITKRGQNVTFRCDPISEHNRLYWYRQTLGQGPEFLTYFQNEAQLEKSRLLSDRFSAERPKGSFSTLEIQRTEQGDSAMYLCASSLDGYTEAFFGQGTRLTVV.

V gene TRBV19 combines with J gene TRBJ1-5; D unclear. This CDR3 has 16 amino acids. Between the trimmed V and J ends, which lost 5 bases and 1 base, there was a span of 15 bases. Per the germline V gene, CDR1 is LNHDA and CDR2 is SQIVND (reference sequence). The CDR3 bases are TGTGCCAGTAGTCCTGACCAGGCGGAAAGCAATCAGCCCCAGCATTTT. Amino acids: CASSPDQAESNQPQHF. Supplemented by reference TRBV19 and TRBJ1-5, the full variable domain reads DGGITQSPKYLFRKEGQNVTLSCEQNLNHDAMYWYRQDPGQGLRLIYYSQIVNDFQKGDIAEGYSVSREKKESFPLTVTSAQKNPTAFYLCASSPDQAESNQPQHFGDGTRLSIL.

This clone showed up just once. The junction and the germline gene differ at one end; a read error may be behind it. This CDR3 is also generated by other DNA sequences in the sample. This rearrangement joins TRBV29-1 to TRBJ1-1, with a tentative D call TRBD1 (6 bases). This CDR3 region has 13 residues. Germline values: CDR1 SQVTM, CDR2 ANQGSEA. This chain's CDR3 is CSVRDGGDTEAFF. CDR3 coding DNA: TGCAGCGTCCGGGACGGGGGGGACACTGAAGCTTTCTTC.

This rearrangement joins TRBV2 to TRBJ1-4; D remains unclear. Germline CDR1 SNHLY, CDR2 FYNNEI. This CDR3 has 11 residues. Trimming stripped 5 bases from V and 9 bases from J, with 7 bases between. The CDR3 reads CASSPYQKLFF. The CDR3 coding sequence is TGTGCCAGCAGTCCCTACCAAAAACTGTTTTTT. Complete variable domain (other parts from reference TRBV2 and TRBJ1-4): EPEVTQTPSHQVTQMGQEVILRCVPISNHLYFYWYRQILGQKVEFLVSFYNNEISEKSEIFDDQFSVERPDGSNFTLKIRSTKLEDSAMYFCASSPYQKLFFGSGTQLSVL.

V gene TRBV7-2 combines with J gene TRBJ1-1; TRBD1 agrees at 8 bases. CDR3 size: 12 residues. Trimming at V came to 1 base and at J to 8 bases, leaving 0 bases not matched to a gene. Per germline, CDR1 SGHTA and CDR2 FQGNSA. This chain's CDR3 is CASSLGQGEAFF. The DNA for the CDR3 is TGTGCCAGCAGCTTAGGACAGGGGGAAGCTTTCTTT.

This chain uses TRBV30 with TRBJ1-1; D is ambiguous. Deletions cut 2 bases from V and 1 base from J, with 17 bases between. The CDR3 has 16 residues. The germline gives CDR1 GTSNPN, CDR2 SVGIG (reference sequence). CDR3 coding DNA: TGTGCCTGGAGTCCCGGGTCGCAAGAAGCGAACACTGAAGCTTTCTTT. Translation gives CAWSPGSQEANTEAFF.

CDR3 residues: CASSARLAGGGTDTQYF. The DNA for the CDR3 is TGTGCCAGCAGTGCGCGACTAGCGGGGGGGGGCACAGATACGCAGTATTTT. The chain recombines TRBV2 with TRBJ2-3, with 14 bases that match TRBD2. There are 17 residues in the CDR3. The germline V gene has CDR1 SNHLY and CDR2 FYNNEI. V shed 4 bases, J shed 1 base, and the junction held 4 bases outside the gene matches.

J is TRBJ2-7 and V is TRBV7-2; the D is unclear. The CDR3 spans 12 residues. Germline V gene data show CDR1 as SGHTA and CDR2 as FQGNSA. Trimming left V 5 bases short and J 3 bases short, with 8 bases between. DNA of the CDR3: TGTGCCAGCAGCCCAAACGGCTACGAGCAGTACTTC. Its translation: CASSPNGYEQYF.

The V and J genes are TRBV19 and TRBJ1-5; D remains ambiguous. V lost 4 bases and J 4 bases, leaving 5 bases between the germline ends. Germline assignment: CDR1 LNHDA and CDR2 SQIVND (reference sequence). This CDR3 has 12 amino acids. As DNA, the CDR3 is TGTGCCAGTAGTAGAGGGAATCAGCCCCAGCATTTT. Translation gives CASSRGNQPQHF.

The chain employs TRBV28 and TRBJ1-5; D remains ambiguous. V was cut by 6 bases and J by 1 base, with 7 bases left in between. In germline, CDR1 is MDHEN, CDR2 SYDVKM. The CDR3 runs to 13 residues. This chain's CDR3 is CASRDGSNQPQHF. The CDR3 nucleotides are TGTGCCAGCAGGGACGGCAGCAATCAGCCCCAGCATTTT.

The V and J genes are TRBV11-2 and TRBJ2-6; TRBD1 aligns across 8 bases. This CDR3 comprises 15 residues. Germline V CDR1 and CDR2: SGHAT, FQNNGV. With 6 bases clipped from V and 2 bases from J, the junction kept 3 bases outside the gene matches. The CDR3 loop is CASRMDRAGANVLTF. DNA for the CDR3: TGTGCCAGCAGGATGGACAGGGCTGGGGCCAACGTCCTGACTTTC.

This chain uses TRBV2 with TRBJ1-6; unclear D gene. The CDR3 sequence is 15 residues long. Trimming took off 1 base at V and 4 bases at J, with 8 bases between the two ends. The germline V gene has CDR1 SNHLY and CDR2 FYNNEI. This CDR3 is CASSEEGTYNSPLHF. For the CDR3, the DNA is TGTGCCAGCAGTGAAGAGGGAACTTATAATTCACCCCTCCACTTT.

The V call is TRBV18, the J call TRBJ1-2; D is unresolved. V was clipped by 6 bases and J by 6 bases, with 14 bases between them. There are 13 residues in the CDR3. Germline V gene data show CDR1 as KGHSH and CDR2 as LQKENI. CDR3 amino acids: CASSPDYADGYTF. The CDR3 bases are TGTGCCAGCTCGCCCGACTACGCCGATGGCTACACCTTC.

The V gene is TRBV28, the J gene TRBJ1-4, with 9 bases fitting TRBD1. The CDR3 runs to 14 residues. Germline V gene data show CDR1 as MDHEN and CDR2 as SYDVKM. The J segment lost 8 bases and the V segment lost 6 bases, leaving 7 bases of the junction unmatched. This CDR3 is CASSKGQGREKLFF. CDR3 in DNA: TGTGCCAGCAGCAAGGGACAGGGCAGGGAAAAACTGTTTTTT.

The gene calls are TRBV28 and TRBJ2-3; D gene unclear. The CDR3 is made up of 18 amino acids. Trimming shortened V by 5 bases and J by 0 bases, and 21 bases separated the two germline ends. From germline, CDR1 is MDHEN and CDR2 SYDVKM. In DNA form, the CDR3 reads TGTGCCAGCAGTCTCCCCCGGTTTTGGGCTGCTAGCACAGATACGCAGTATTTT. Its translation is CASSLPRFWAASTDTQYF.

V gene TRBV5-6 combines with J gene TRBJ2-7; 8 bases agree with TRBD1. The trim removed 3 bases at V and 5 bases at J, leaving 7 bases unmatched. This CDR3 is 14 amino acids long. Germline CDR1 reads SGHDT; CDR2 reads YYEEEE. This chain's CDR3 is CASSSPRGPNEQYF. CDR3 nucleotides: TGTGCCAGCAGCTCCCCCAGGGGGCCCAACGAGCAGTACTTC.

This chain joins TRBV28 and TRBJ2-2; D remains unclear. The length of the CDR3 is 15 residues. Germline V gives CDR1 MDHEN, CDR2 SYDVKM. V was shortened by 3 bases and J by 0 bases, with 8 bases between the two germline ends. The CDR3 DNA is TGTGCCAGCAGTTTCGGGCCTACGAACACCGGGGAGCTGTTTTTT. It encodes CASSFGPTNTGELFF.

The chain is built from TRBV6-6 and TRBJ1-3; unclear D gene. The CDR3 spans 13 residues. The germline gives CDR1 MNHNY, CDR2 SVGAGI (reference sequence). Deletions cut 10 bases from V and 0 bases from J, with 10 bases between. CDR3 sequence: CATLDYSGNTIYF. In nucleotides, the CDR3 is TGTGCCACCTTGGACTACTCTGGAAACACCATATATTTT.

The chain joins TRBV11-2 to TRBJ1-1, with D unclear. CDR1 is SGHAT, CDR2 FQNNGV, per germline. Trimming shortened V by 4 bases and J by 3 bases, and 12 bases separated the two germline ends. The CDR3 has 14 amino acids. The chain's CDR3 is CASSYRLEDTEAFF. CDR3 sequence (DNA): TGTGCCAGCAGCTACAGACTTGAGGACACTGAAGCTTTCTTT. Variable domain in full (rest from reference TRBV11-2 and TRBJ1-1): EAGVAQSPRYKIIEKRQSVAFWCNPISGHATLYWYQQILGQGPKLLIQFQNNGVVDDSQLPKDRFSAERLKGVDSTLKIQPAKLEDSAVYLCASSYRLEDTEAFFGQGTRLTVV.

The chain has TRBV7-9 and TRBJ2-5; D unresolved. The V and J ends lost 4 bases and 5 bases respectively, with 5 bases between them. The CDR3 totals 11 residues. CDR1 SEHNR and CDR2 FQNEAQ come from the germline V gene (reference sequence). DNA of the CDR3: TGTGCCAGCAGCTCCTGGGAGACCCAGTACTTC. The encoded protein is CASSSWETQYF.

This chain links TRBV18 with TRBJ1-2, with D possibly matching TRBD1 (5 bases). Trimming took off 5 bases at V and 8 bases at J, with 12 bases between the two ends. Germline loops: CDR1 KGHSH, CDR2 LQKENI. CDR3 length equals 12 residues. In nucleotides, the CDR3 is TGTGCCAGCTCAGGGGCCTCGTTGGGCTACACCTTC. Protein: CASSGASLGYTF. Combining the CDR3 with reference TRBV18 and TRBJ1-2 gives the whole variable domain NAGVMQNPRHLVRRRGQEARLRCSPMKGHSHVYWYRQLPEEGLKFMVYLQKENIIDESGMPKERFSAEFPKEGPSILRIQQVVRGDSAAYFCASSGASLGYTFGSGTRLTVV.

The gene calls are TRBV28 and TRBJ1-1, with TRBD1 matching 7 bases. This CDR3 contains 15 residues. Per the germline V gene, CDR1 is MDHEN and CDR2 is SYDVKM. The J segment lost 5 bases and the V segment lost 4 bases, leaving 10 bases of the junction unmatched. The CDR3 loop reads CASSSSTGKGTEAFF. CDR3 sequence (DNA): TGTGCCAGCAGTTCATCGACAGGGAAGGGAACTGAAGCTTTCTTT.

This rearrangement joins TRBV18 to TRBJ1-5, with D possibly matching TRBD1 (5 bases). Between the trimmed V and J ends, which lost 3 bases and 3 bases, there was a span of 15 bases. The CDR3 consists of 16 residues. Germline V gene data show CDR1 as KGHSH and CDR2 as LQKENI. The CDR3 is CASSPWDGGSNQPQHF. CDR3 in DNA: TGTGCCAGCTCACCCTGGGACGGCGGTTCCAATCAGCCCCAGCATTTT.

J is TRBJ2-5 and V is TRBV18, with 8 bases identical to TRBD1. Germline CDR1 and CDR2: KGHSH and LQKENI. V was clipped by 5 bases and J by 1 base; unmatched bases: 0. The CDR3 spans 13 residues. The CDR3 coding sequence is TGTGCCAGCTCAACAGGGGGCCAAGAGACCCAGTACTTC. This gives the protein CASSTGGQETQYF.

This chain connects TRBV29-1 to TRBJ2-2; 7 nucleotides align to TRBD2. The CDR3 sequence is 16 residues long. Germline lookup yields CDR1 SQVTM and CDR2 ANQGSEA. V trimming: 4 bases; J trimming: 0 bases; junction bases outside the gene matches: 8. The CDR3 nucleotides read TGCAGCGTTGGAAGGCGGGAGAGGGCGAACACCGGGGAGCTGTTTTTT. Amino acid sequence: CSVGRRERANTGELFF.